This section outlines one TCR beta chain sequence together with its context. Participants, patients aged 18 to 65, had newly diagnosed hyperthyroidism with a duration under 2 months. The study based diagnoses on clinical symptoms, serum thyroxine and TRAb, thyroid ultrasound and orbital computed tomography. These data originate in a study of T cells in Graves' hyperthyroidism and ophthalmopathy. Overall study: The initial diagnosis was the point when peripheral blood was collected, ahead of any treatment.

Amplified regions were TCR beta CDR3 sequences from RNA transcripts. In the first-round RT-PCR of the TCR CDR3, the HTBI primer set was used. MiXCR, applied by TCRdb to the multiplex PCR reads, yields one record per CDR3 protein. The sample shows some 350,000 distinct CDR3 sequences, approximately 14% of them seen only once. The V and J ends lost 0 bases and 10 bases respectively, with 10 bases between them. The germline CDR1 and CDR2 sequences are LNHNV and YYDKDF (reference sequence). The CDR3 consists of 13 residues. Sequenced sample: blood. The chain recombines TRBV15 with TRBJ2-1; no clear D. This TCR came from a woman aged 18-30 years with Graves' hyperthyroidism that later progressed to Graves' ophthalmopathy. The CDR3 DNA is TGTGCCACCAGCAGAGATCGGACGAACGAGCAGTTCTTC. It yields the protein CATSRDRTNEQFF.